This TCR beta chain is from a study of regulatory T cells in long-lasting Graves disease. Relying on iRepertoire HTBI primers and Arm-PCR of CDR3 regions, the team built TCR beta libraries. One entry per CDR3 protein results from TCRdb running MiXCR on the multiplex PCR reads. Here the sample spans about 540,000 distinct CDR3 sequences, approximately 12% being singletons. Regarding the study as a whole: Blood alone, not thyroid tissue, was studied.

Germline lookup yields CDR1 MNHEY and CDR2 SVGEGT. The V end lost 2 bases, the J end lost 8 bases, and 13 bases lay between the germline ends. The length of the CDR3 is 13 residues. Time point indicated: newly diagnosed GD, antithyroid drugs for less than 3 months. From PBMCs, RNA was extracted and then used to make the TCR library. This clonotype was detected many times. As yet, its antigen is unknown. The same sample was also used in a study of T cells in Graves' hyperthyroidism and ophthalmopathy.

The rearrangement joins TRBV6-2 or TRBV6-3 to TRBJ2-7; D remains ambiguous. The source is a man aged 30 to 39 with Graves disease. The input for sequencing was peripheral blood mononuclear cells (PBMCs), taken at new diagnosis, from a patient treated with antithyroid drugs. The CDR3 is CASSYPQDLKQYF. CDR3 nucleotides: TGTGCCAGCAGTTACCCCCAGGATCTGAAGCAGTACTTC.